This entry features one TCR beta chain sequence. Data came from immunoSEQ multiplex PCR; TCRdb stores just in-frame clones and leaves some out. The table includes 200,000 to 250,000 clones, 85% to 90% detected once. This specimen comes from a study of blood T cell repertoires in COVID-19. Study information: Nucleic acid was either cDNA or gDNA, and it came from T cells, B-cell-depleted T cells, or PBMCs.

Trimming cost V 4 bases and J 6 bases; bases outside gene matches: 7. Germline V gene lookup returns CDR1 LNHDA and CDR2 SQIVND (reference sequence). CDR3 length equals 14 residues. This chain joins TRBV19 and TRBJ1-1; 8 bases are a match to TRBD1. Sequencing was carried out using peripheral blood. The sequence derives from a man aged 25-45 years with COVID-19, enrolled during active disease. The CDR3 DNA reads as TGTGCCAGTAGTACGGACAGGGCGGTCGCTGAAGCTTTCTTT. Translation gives CASSTDRAVAEAFF.